This T cell receptor beta chain is drawn from a study of blood T cell repertoires in COVID-19. The CDR3 has 15 amino acids. The V gene lost 6 bases and the J gene lost 0 bases, with 13 bases spanning the gap. The V gene's germline CDR1 is SGHDT and CDR2 YYEEEE. The protocol was immunoSEQ multiplex PCR, while the TCRdb copy is restricted to in-frame clones and leaves out a portion. The sample has roughly 62,000 clones; around 80% are singletons. The sequence was obtained from a young man with COVID-19, enrolled during active disease. The V gene is TRBV5-6, the J gene TRBJ2-1; D perhaps matches TRBD2 (5 bases). Sequencing was done on a sample of peripheral blood. The CDR3 loop is CASNTPRDSYNEQFF. The CDR3 nucleotides read TGTGCCAGCAACACCCCCCGGGACTCCTACAATGAGCAGTTCTTC.